Below, 4 T cell receptor beta chains from the same sample are listed, as sequenced in a study of T cell responses to AZD1222 COVID-19 vaccine. TCRdb keeps only in-frame clones here, not all; method: immunoSEQ multiplex PCR. The sample holds around 150,000 clones, around 94% seen once. Sample: peripheral blood, taken 28 days after the second AZD1222 dose. All receptors come from an adult who received the AZD1222 COVID-19 vaccine.

CDR3 bases: TGTGCCAGCAGTTACTCGAGTGGGACTAGCAATGAGCAGTTCTTC. Protein: CASSYSSGTSNEQFF. This chain links TRBV6-5 with TRBJ2-1; 8 bases line up with TRBD2. Trimming removed 0 bases from V and 6 bases from J; junction bases left unmatched: 4. The CDR3 extends over 15 amino acids. Germline V lookup: CDR1 MNHEY, CDR2 SVGAGI.

V is TRBV30 and J is TRBJ2-5; no clear D. V shed 2 bases and J shed 0 bases, with 7 bases lying between them. The germline gives CDR1 GTSNPN, CDR2 SVGIG (reference sequence). The CDR3 extends over 13 amino acids. CDR3 loop: CAWSTGYQETQYF. For the CDR3, the DNA is TGTGCCTGGAGTACTGGGTACCAAGAGACCCAGTACTTC.

The chain uses TRBV7-9 and TRBJ1-1; a possible D gene is TRBD1 (6 bases). Trimming shortened V by 1 base and J by 2 bases, and 8 bases separated the two germline ends. The length of the CDR3 is 14 residues. Per germline, CDR1 SEHNR and CDR2 FQNEAQ (reference sequence). The CDR3, as DNA: TGTGCCAGCAGCTTAGGGGGGCTCAACACTGAAGCTTTCTTT. Amino acids: CASSLGGLNTEAFF.

The V call is TRBV9, the J call TRBJ1-2, with D unresolved. The CDR3 length is 15 residues. Germline V CDR1 and CDR2: SGDLS, YYNGEE. Trimming removed 4 bases from V and 0 bases from J, with 13 bases in between. The CDR3 spells CASSPALDTNYGYTF. CDR3 nucleotides: TGTGCCAGCAGCCCTGCGTTGGATACTAACTATGGCTACACCTTC.